Shown below are 10 T cell receptor beta chains from a single sample sequenced in a study of cytomegalovirus exposure and HLA in healthy donors. PCR used 60 Vbeta primers and 13 Jbeta primers. Libraries were prepared by immunoSEQ multiplex PCR; TCRdb keeps only in-frame clonotypes and omits some of them. The sample holds about 250,000 clones, roughly 85% seen once. Sequencing was performed on PBMCs. These receptors all stem from a girl aged 2 to 9 in good health and CMV-seronegative.

This clone is a singleton in its sample. V usage is TRBV4-1 and J usage is TRBJ1-5; D uncertain. The CDR3 loop spans 14 amino acids. Trimming pared 1 base from V and 2 bases from J, leaving 6 bases between. Germline V CDR1 and CDR2: MGHRA, YSYEKL. The CDR3: CASSQAQGNQPQHF. CDR3 DNA: TGCGCCAGCAGCCAAGCTCAGGGCAATCAGCCCCAGCATTTT.

V usage is TRBV7-3 and J usage is TRBJ2-2; D is ambiguous. The V end was cut by 2 bases, the J end by 6 bases, with 4 bases between. CDR1 and CDR2 from the germline V gene are SGHTA and FQGTGA. This CDR3 spans 12 amino acids. In DNA, the CDR3 is TGTGCCAGCAGCTTAGAGTCCGGGGAGCTGTTTTTT. Residues: CASSLESGELFF.

This sequence joins TRBV5-1 and TRBJ2-1; 7 positions agree with TRBD2. Germline CDR1 reads SGHRS; CDR2 reads YFSETQ. The V and J ends lost 1 base and 5 bases, in that order; junction bases with no gene match: 12. The CDR3 contains 17 residues. CDR3 sequence: CASSLWGEGQRHNEQFF. The CDR3, as DNA: TGCGCCAGCAGCTTGTGGGGGGAGGGCCAGCGGCACAATGAGCAGTTCTTC.

In DNA form, the CDR3 reads TGTGCCAGCAGTGGCGGGACAGGGTTGCGTGGCTACACCTTC. It encodes CASSGGTGLRGYTF. The chain uses TRBV2 and TRBJ1-2; TRBD1 aligns across 9 bases. Germline V gene sequence: CDR1 SNHLY, CDR2 FYNNEI. V lost 4 bases and J lost 7; bases outside the gene matches: 7. The CDR3 spans 14 residues.

The CDR3 nucleotides are TGCGCCAGCAGCCAGCAGAGACAGGGAGCCACCGGGGAGCTGTTTTTT. The encoded protein is CASSQQRQGATGELFF. The chain couples TRBV4-1 to TRBJ2-2; 7 bases fit TRBD1. The trim removed 3 bases at V and 4 bases at J, leaving 8 bases unmatched. This CDR3 region has 16 residues. CDR1 MGHRA and CDR2 YSYEKL come from the germline V gene.

The chain couples TRBV4-1 to TRBJ1-1; the match to TRBD1 covers 8 bases. With 5 bases clipped from V and 0 bases from J, the junction kept 2 bases outside the gene matches. The CDR3 loop spans 14 amino acids. Germline V CDR1 and CDR2: MGHRA, YSYEKL. The CDR3 bases are TGCGCCAGCAGCTTGGGACAGGTGAACACTGAAGCTTTCTTT. Amino acids: CASSLGQVNTEAFF.

The chain links TRBV20-1 to TRBJ1-2; the match to TRBD1 covers 7 bases. The CDR3 has 11 residues. V gave up 6 bases and J gave up 8 bases; unmatched junction bases: 6. Germline values: CDR1 DFQATT, CDR2 SNEGSKA (reference sequence). The CDR3 DNA sequence: TGCAGTGCCATCAGGGGGAAAGGCTACACCTTC. It yields the protein CSAIRGKGYTF.

The chain uses TRBV7-9 and TRBJ2-1; D might be TRBD2 (6 bases). CDR3 length: 18 amino acids. Germline loops: CDR1 SEHNR, CDR2 FQNEAQ (reference sequence). V was pared by 4 bases and J by 6 bases, with 25 bases between. The CDR3 DNA reads TGTGCCAGCAGCTCCTCCCTTCGTGTCAGCGGGCTCGTCAATGAGCAGTTCTTC. As protein: CASSSSLRVSGLVNEQFF.

The chain uses TRBV30 and TRBJ1-6; no reliable D call. The germline gives CDR1 GTSNPN, CDR2 SVGIG (reference sequence). CDR3 length: 14 amino acids. The V end was cut by 1 base, the J end by 9 bases, with 13 bases between. The CDR3 region is CAWSGGRGASPLHF. In DNA form, the CDR3 reads TGTGCCTGGAGTGGAGGCAGAGGAGCTTCACCCCTCCACTTT.

The gene calls are TRBV30 and TRBJ1-2; TRBD1 is a possible D gene (6 bases). In germline, CDR1 is GTSNPN, CDR2 SVGIG (reference sequence). Trimming took off 0 bases at V and 8 bases at J, with 13 bases between the two ends. This CDR3 spans 13 amino acids. The CDR3 region has the DNA TGTGCCTGGAGTGTAGCAGGGGCAATGGGCTACACCTTC. The encoded protein is CAWSVAGAMGYTF.